This TCR beta chain was observed in a study of T cell responses to AZD1222 COVID-19 vaccine. Whole-study results and caveats: Donors skewed white British and female; clonal diversity was possibly underestimated. The study reported that nearly half of spike-specific TCRs target unmutated variant regions.

Some clones are missing from TCRdb's copy, which holds only in-frame ones; the method was immunoSEQ multiplex PCR. The profile shows about 63,000 clones, around 86% of them singletons. Between the trimmed V and J ends, which lost 3 bases and 8 bases, there was a span of 9 bases. This CDR3 contains 13 residues. Germline V lookup: CDR1 SGDLS, CDR2 YYNGEE. Comment on this clone: Antigen unknown.

V and J are TRBV9 and TRBJ1-6; TRBD1 is a possible D gene (5 bases). This clonotype was sampled from an adult in good health. Source: peripheral blood, taken on day 0 of AZD1222 vaccination. The CDR3 DNA sequence: TGTGCCAGCAGCGCCTACAGGTATTCACCCCTCCACTTT. Protein product: CASSAYRYSPLHF.